Sequencing of this T cell receptor (beta chain) was carried out in a study of blood T cell repertoires in COVID-19. Study overall: Both acute and convalescent COVID-19 samples were obtained from the United States, Italy and Spain. Sources were T cells, B-cell-depleted T cells, or PBMCs; the material itself was cDNA or gDNA.

CDR3 size: 13 residues. With 6 bases removed from V and 6 bases from J, the gap between germline ends came to 12 bases. The germline CDR1 and CDR2 sequences are LGHDT and YNNKEL (reference sequence). The authors' processing: How many nucleated cells were present was estimated from reference gene primer amplification. The protocol was immunoSEQ multiplex PCR, while the TCRdb copy is restricted to in-frame clones and leaves out a portion. V and J calls and clone size follow that table, whereas D and trimming were derived from the DNA. This table holds 140,000 or so clones, about 81% found once. The receptor comes from a woman aged 80 or over with acute or convalescent COVID-19. Sequenced: peripheral blood. The chain links TRBV3-1 (or the pseudogene TRBV3-2) to TRBJ1-3; possible D gene TRBD1, 6 bases. CDR3 sequence (DNA): TGTGCCAGCAGACCCCAGGGGTCAAACACCATATATTTT. Encoded protein: CASRPQGSNTIYF.